Described below is a single T cell receptor beta chain sequence and its context. The entry originates in a study of T cell changes during pregnancy in multiple sclerosis. Sequencing was performed with immunoSEQ multiplex PCR; in TCRdb, only in-frame clones are kept and a portion is missing. Here the sample spans tens of thousands of clones, 80% to 95% being singletons. The CDR3 sequence is 16 residues long. The V gene's germline CDR1 is SGHVS and CDR2 FQNEAQ. V trimming: 5 bases; J trimming: 0 bases; junction bases outside the gene matches: 7. The V gene is TRBV7-8, the J gene TRBJ2-1; TRBD2 aligns across 7 bases. The clonotype was recovered from a female donor with multiple sclerosis, enrolled in a pregnancy study. The material was CD4+ T cells from peripheral blood mononuclear cells, obtained after pregnancy. The CDR3, as DNA: TGTGCCAGCAGCCCCCTAGCGGAAGACTCCTACAATGAGCAGTTCTTC. Translation gives CASSPLAEDSYNEQFF.